This is a list of T cell receptor beta chains from one sample in a study of blood T cell repertoires in COVID-19. Profiling relied on immunoSEQ multiplex PCR, and the TCRdb table lists in-frame clones only, not all of them. Among approximately 88,000 clones listed, 80% were seen once. Material for sequencing was peripheral blood. Source of these receptors: a woman of 80 years or more with acute or convalescent COVID-19. Both conserved end residues are part of each CDR3. The order of the fields is J gene, V gene, D gene, clone size, CDR3 protein, CDR3 DNA. The D gene is left open where the match is weak. Expanded clones are given a class, and other clones once, few, many or no size at all.

J: TRBJ2-5
V: TRBV4-1
D: TRBD2
size: few
CDR3: CASSQDGAGGGRTQYF
DNA: TGCGCCAGCAGCCAAGATGGGGCGGGAGGGGGTCGGACCCAGTACTTC

J: TRBJ2-7
V: TRBV7-3
D: NA
size: NA
CDR3: CASSPDRGSDEQYF
DNA: TGTGCCAGCAGCCCCGACAGAGGATCCGACGAGCAGTACTTC

J: TRBJ2-7
V: TRBV11-1
D: NA
size: NA
CDR3: CASSLAGQGFHEQYF
DNA: TGTGCCAGCAGCTTAGCGGGGCAGGGCTTCCACGAGCAGTACTTC

J: TRBJ2-7
V: TRBV10-2
D: TRBD1
size: NA
CDR3: CASSEPRDRYYEQYF
DNA: TGCGCCAGCAGTGAGCCCCGGGACAGGTACTACGAGCAGTACTTC

J: TRBJ1-2
V: TRBV7-9
D: TRBD1
size: NA
CDR3: CASSFGTEGYTF
DNA: TGTGCCAGCAGCTTTGGGACAGAGGGCTACACCTTC

J: TRBJ2-1
V: TRBV7-6
D: TRBD2
size: few
CDR3: CASSLAGGTSGSLNEQFF
DNA: TGTGCCAGCAGCTTAGCAGGAGGGACTAGCGGGTCCCTCAATGAGCAGTTCTTC

J: TRBJ2-7
V: TRBV19
D: NA
size: NA
CDR3: CASSIGVAYEQYF
DNA: TGTGCCAGTAGTATCGGGGTAGCCTACGAGCAGTACTTC

J: TRBJ1-1
V: TRBV19
D: TRBD1
size: few
CDR3: CASSISLRTGSNTEAFF
DNA: TGTGCCAGTAGTATTTCCCTCCGGACAGGGAGCAACACTGAAGCTTTCTTT

J: TRBJ2-1
V: TRBV7-6
D: NA
size: few
CDR3: CASSLNGAPYNEQFF
DNA: TGTGCCAGCAGCTTAAATGGGGCCCCCTACAATGAGCAGTTCTTC

J: TRBJ2-5
V: TRBV7-2
D: NA
size: NA
CDR3: CASSLPSRETQYF
DNA: TGTGCCAGCAGCTTACCTTCCCGGGAGACCCAGTACTTC

J: TRBJ1-3
V: TRBV11-2
D: NA
size: NA
CDR3: CASSFGGVSSGNTIYF
DNA: TGTGCCAGCAGCTTCGGGGGAGTAAGCTCTGGAAACACCATATATTTT

J: TRBJ1-1
V: TRBV9
D: NA
size: NA
CDR3: CASSPHTLTGLAFF
DNA: TGTGCCAGCAGCCCCCACACCCTGACAGGTTTAGCTTTCTTT

J: TRBJ1-1
V: TRBV28
D: TRBD1
size: NA
CDR3: CASRWDSTQVEAFF
DNA: TGTGCCAGCAGGTGGGACAGTACCCAAGTTGAAGCTTTCTTT

J: TRBJ1-5
V: TRBV6-5
D: NA
size: NA
CDR3: CASSYSGLWDQPQHF
DNA: TGTGCCAGCAGTTACTCGGGGCTTTGGGATCAGCCCCAGCATTTT

J: TRBJ2-7
V: TRBV7-2
D: TRBD1
size: NA
CDR3: CASSIRTGDYEQYF
DNA: TGTGCCAGCAGCATCAGGACAGGCGACTACGAGCAGTACTTC

J: TRBJ2-1
V: TRBV11-2
D: NA
size: NA
CDR3: CASSRADYTLNEQFF
DNA: TGTGCCAGCAGCCGAGCGGATTATACCCTCAATGAGCAGTTCTTC

J: TRBJ1-6
V: TRBV18
D: TRBD1
size: NA
CDR3: CASSGTGGSNSPLHF
DNA: TGTGCCAGCTCCGGGACAGGGGGGTCTAATTCACCCCTCCACTTT

J: TRBJ1-2
V: TRBV29-1
D: NA
size: NA
CDR3: CSGHVRGLWGYTF
DNA: TGCAGCGGCCATGTACGGGGATTATGGGGCTACACCTTC

J: TRBJ2-3
V: TRBV20-1
D: TRBD2
size: NA
CDR3: CSASSGSPADTQYF
DNA: TGCAGTGCTAGTAGCGGGAGCCCGGCAGATACGCAGTATTTT

J: TRBJ1-1
V: TRBV7-2
D: NA
size: NA
CDR3: CASLQQVNTEAFF
DNA: TGTGCCAGCCTACAGCAAGTGAACACTGAAGCTTTCTTT

J: TRBJ2-2
V: TRBV2
D: TRBD2
size: NA
CDR3: CASIFSGGMNTGELFF
DNA: TGTGCCAGCATTTTTAGCGGGGGGATGAACACCGGGGAGCTGTTTTTT

J: TRBJ2-7
V: TRBV5-6
D: NA
size: few
CDR3: CASSLARGWNEQYF
DNA: TGTGCCAGCAGCTTGGCCAGGGGATGGAACGAGCAGTACTTC

J: TRBJ2-5
V: TRBV18
D: NA
size: once
CDR3: CASSQDRIQETQYF
DNA: TGTGCCAGCTCACAGGACAGAATCCAAGAGACCCAGTACTTC